Below, 32 T cell receptor beta chains from the same sample are listed, as sequenced in a study of graft-versus-host responses after intestinal transplantation. Lymphocytes from graft epithelium and lamina propria were isolated. Clones were sequenced by immunoSEQ multiplex PCR, and TCRdb holds only the in-frame ones, with some missing. The sample shows about 37,000 clones, roughly nine tenths of them seen only once. Sequenced material: ileum tissue, taken around 190 days after intestinal transplant. Source of these receptors: a human patient who received an intestinal transplant, so some T cells may come from the graft donor.

This clone came up a few times. V usage is TRBV6-5 and J usage is TRBJ2-5; perhaps D is TRBD1 or TRBD2 (5 bases each). V lost 3 bases to trimming and J lost 5 bases, with 16 bases between them. The CDR3 covers 15 residues. Germline V lookup: CDR1 MNHEY, CDR2 SVGAGI. In DNA, the CDR3 is TGTGCCAGCAGTTATAACTCCGGGGCGGGCGAGACCCAGTACTTC. It translates to CASSYNSGAGETQYF.

The chain uses TRBV5-1 and TRBJ1-4; D may be TRBD1 (6 bases). The CDR3 consists of 14 residues. V shed 4 bases and J shed 6 bases, with 13 bases lying between them. The germline V gene has CDR1 SGHRS and CDR2 YFSETQ. CDR3 DNA sequence: TGCGCCAGCAGCCCGGGGGCAAGGGATGAAAAACTGTTTTTT. Translated: CASSPGARDEKLFF. The variable domain in full, completed from reference TRBV5-1 and TRBJ1-4, reads KAGVTQTPRYLIKTRGQQVTLSCSPISGHRSVSWYQQTPGQGLQFLFEYFSETQRNKGNFPGRFSGRQFSNSRSEMNVSTLELGDSALYLCASSPGARDEKLFFGSGTQLSVL.

The rearrangement links TRBV5-5 to TRBJ1-5; a weak D match, TRBD1 (6 bases). The germline V gene encodes CDR1 SGHKS and CDR2 YYEKEE (reference sequence). The CDR3 sequence is 15 residues long. V dropped 3 bases and J dropped 4 bases, with 14 bases sitting between them. The CDR3 nucleotides are TGTGCCAGCAGCTACGGCTCAACAGGGAATCAGCCCCAGCATTTT. Its translation: CASSYGSTGNQPQHF. Variable domain in full (rest from reference TRBV5-5 and TRBJ1-5): DAGVTQSPTHLIKTRGQQVTLRCSPISGHKSVSWYQQVLGQGPQFIFQYYEKEERGRGNFPDRFSARQFPNYSSELNVNALLLGDSALYLCASSYGSTGNQPQHFGDGTRLSIL.

The rearrangement links TRBV7-9 to TRBJ2-1; D possibly corresponds to TRBD1 (6 bases). The CDR3 has 14 residues. In germline, CDR1 is SEHNR, CDR2 FQNEAQ (reference sequence). The V end lost 1 base, the J end lost 10 bases, and 14 bases lay between the germline ends. CDR3 residues: CASSLGPIGGEQFF. The CDR3 DNA reads as TGTGCCAGCAGCTTAGGCCCTATTGGGGGCGAGCAGTTCTTC.

This chain joins TRBV29-1 and TRBJ2-3, with a weak D call TRBD2 (7 bases). Trimming took 3 bases from V and 1 from J, leaving 11 bases between them. The germline V gene encodes CDR1 SQVTM and CDR2 ANQGSEA. CDR3 size: 14 residues. CDR3 in amino acids: CSVDEGGGTDTQYF. CDR3 nucleotides: TGCAGCGTTGATGAGGGGGGGGGCACAGATACGCAGTATTTT.

This clone was seen a single time. This chain joins TRBV4-1 and TRBJ1-2; the match to TRBD1 covers 7 bases. From germline, CDR1 is MGHRA and CDR2 YSYEKL. The V segment lost 0 bases and the J segment 4 bases; nucleotides outside the gene matches: 5. This CDR3 contains 15 residues. In nucleotides, the CDR3 is TGCGCCAGCAGCCAAGAAGTCAGGGGGAGCTATGGCTACACCTTC. This sequence encodes CASSQEVRGSYGYTF.

The chain links TRBV28 to TRBJ1-2, with a possible D match to TRBD1 (5 bases). Germline V lookup: CDR1 MDHEN, CDR2 SYDVKM. Trimming removed 1 base from V and 13 bases from J, with 16 bases in between. The CDR3 runs 13 residues. This CDR3 is CASSLLGRDMPTF. As DNA, the CDR3 is TGTGCCAGCAGTTTATTGGGACGGGATATGCCCACCTTC.

This chain uses TRBV4-1 with TRBJ1-2; D gene unclear. This CDR3 comprises 15 residues. Germline V gives CDR1 MGHRA, CDR2 YSYEKL. The V gene lost 1 base and the J gene lost 2 bases, with 11 bases spanning the gap. The CDR3 region is CASSQGGGRNYGYTF. CDR3 sequence (DNA): TGCGCCAGCAGCCAAGGGGGAGGGAGGAACTATGGCTACACCTTC.

CDR3 nucleotides: TGTGCCAGCAGTTTTTTCAGGGGGGACTACGAGCAGTACTTC. This gives the protein CASSFFRGDYEQYF. This chain links TRBV28 with TRBJ2-7; tentative D call: TRBD1 (7 bases). The CDR3 has 14 residues. V lost 3 bases and J lost 3, with 12 bases in between. Germline V gene sequence: CDR1 MDHEN, CDR2 SYDVKM.

The genes are TRBV15 and TRBJ2-7, with TRBD1 identical over 7 bases. J gave up 6 bases and V 5 bases, and 10 bases lay outside the gene matches. The CDR3 length is 14 residues. Germline CDR1 is LNHNV and CDR2 is YYDKDF (reference sequence). CDR3 sequence: CATSVEGQATEQYF. In DNA form, the CDR3 reads TGTGCCACCAGCGTGGAAGGACAGGCCACCGAGCAGTACTTC.

The chain is built from TRBV6-1 and TRBJ1-1, with a weak D call TRBD1 (6 bases). The CDR3 extends over 13 amino acids. Trimming removed 6 bases from V and 2 bases from J, with 10 bases in between. Germline lookup yields CDR1 MNHNS and CDR2 SASEGT. In DNA, the CDR3 is TGTGCCAGCAGAGGACAGCTCAACACTGAAGCTTTCTTT. Its translation is CASRGQLNTEAFF.

V and J are TRBV5-1 and TRBJ1-2; D is uncertain. V lost 2 bases and J 1 base, leaving 6 bases between the germline ends. There are 13 residues in the CDR3. The germline CDR1 and CDR2 sequences are SGHRS and YFSETQ. CDR3 bases: TGCGCCAGCAGCTTTTCCAATAACTATGGCTACACCTTC. Amino acid sequence: CASSFSNNYGYTF.

V and J are TRBV27 and TRBJ2-7; 8 positions agree with TRBD2. CDR1 MNHEY and CDR2 SMNVEV come from the germline V gene (reference sequence). V was clipped by 6 bases and J by 3 bases; unmatched bases: 4. The CDR3 has 13 residues. Here the CDR3 reads CASSGRDNYEQYF. The CDR3 nucleotides are TGTGCCAGCAGCGGGAGGGATAACTACGAGCAGTACTTC.

This chain connects TRBV6-5 to TRBJ2-5; TRBD2 aligns across 7 bases. V lost 0 bases, J lost 11 bases, and 9 bases stayed unmatched. Germline V lookup: CDR1 MNHEY, CDR2 SVGAGI. This CDR3 has 14 residues. CDR3 sequence (DNA): TGTGCCAGCAGTTACTCGAGCCGGGCGGGAGAACAGTACTTC. Amino acids: CASSYSSRAGEQYF.

This chain connects TRBV4-1 to TRBJ2-7; D unresolved. Germline V CDR1 and CDR2: MGHRA, YSYEKL. The CDR3 totals 13 residues. V lost 2 bases and J lost 4, with 9 bases in between. CDR3 sequence: CASSQKTGYEQYF. CDR3 DNA sequence: TGCGCCAGCAGCCAAAAAACTGGGTACGAGCAGTACTTC.

The V gene is TRBV19, the J gene TRBJ2-1; D is possibly TRBD1 or TRBD2 (5 bases each). From germline, CDR1 is LNHDA and CDR2 SQIVND (reference sequence). The V end was cut by 9 bases, the J end by 10 bases, with 13 bases between. The CDR3 consists of 11 residues. In nucleotides, the CDR3 is TGTGCCAGCACCCGGGGCTGGGAGCAGTTCTTC. Its translation is CASTRGWEQFF.

This clone has a single count. Relative to the germline gene, one junction end is altered; a read error may explain this. Additional DNA sequences in this sample encode the identical CDR3. This chain joins TRBV27 and TRBJ2-6; possibly TRBD2 for D (5 bases). Germline loops: CDR1 MNHEY, CDR2 SMNVEV (reference sequence). The CDR3 consists of 16 residues. In DNA, the CDR3 is TGCGCCAGCAGTTTACTGGGGAGCTCTGGGGCCAACGTCCTGACTTTC. Protein: CASSLLGSSGANVLTF.

The chain combines TRBV6-5 with TRBJ2-3, with D unclear. The CDR3 spans 13 residues. The V and J ends lost 2 bases and 1 base respectively, with 4 bases between them. CDR1 and CDR2 (germline): MNHEY, SVGAGI. The CDR3, as DNA: TGTGCCAGCAGTTACAGTGGCACAGATACGCAGTATTTT. Amino acids: CASSYSGTDTQYF.

The genes are TRBV2 and TRBJ2-5; D unclear. Trimming removed 5 bases at V and 4 bases at J, with 11 bases between. The CDR3 has 13 amino acids. Germline V gene data show CDR1 as SNHLY and CDR2 as FYNNEI. CDR3 region: CASSYSTRETQYF. CDR3 in DNA: TGTGCCAGCAGTTACAGCACCCGAGAGACCCAGTACTTC.

The chain combines TRBV5-1 with TRBJ2-7; 7 nucleotides align to TRBD1. V lost 5 bases to trimming and J lost 4 bases; unmatched junction nucleotides: 12. CDR1 is SGHRS and CDR2 is YFSETQ in the germline V gene. The CDR3 is made up of 15 amino acids. For the CDR3, the DNA is TGCGCCAGCAGTCCTGTCCGAACAGGGGAGTACGAGCAGTACTTC. Translation: CASSPVRTGEYEQYF.

This rearrangement joins TRBV4-1 to TRBJ2-4, with a weak D call TRBD2 (5 bases). CDR3 length: 18 residues. The V and J ends lost 8 bases and 0 bases respectively, with 23 bases between them. The germline V gene encodes CDR1 MGHRA and CDR2 YSYEKL. The CDR3 is CASPGLWGLSLAKNIQYF. In DNA form, the CDR3 reads TGCGCCAGCCCCGGACTTTGGGGTCTCTCCTTAGCCAAAAACATTCAGTACTTC.

This rearrangement joins TRBV4-2 to TRBJ2-3; D gene ambiguous. This CDR3 comprises 16 residues. The V end was cut by 0 bases, the J end by 4 bases, with 14 bases between. Germline V gene sequence: CDR1 LGHNA, CDR2 YNFKEQ. The CDR3 nucleotides read TGTGCCAGCAGCCAAGACATGGTAGGAGAGGCAGATACGCAGTATTTT. This sequence encodes CASSQDMVGEADTQYF.

V is TRBV28 and J is TRBJ2-7; a possible D gene is TRBD1 (5 bases). Trimming took 2 bases from V and 3 from J, leaving 5 bases between them. CDR3 length: 12 amino acids. Germline V gene sequence: CDR1 MDHEN, CDR2 SYDVKM. The CDR3 region has the DNA TGTGCCAGCAGTTTAGGACACTACGAGCAGTACTTC. Protein: CASSLGHYEQYF. Using reference TRBV28 and TRBJ2-7 for the parts outside the CDR3, the full variable domain is DVKVTQSSRYLVKRTGEKVFLECVQDMDHENMFWYRQDPGLGLRLIYFSYDVKMKEKGDIPEGYSVSREKKERFSLILESASTNQTSMYLCASSLGHYEQYFGPGTRLTVT.

The sample holds one count of this clone. The chain uses TRBV19 and TRBJ2-2; D is undetermined. This CDR3 contains 16 residues. Per germline, CDR1 LNHDA and CDR2 SQIVND (reference sequence). V was shortened by 0 bases and J by 6 bases, with 14 bases between the two germline ends. In DNA, the CDR3 is TGTGCCAGTAGTATAGATCTCAATTCGCTCGCCGGGGAGCTGTTTTTT. This gives the protein CASSIDLNSLAGELFF.

In its sample, this clone was seen once. V is TRBV2 and J is TRBJ2-5, with D perhaps matching TRBD1 (6 bases). The germline CDR1 and CDR2 sequences are SNHLY and FYNNEI. Trimming removed 7 bases from V and 4 bases from J, with 16 bases in between. The CDR3 loop spans 14 amino acids. The CDR3 region is CASIPTGRGETQYF. The CDR3 bases are TGTGCCAGCATTCCCACCGGCAGGGGAGAGACCCAGTACTTC.

This clone is categorized as medium-sized. The gene calls are TRBV28 and TRBJ2-1, with TRBD2 matching 8 bases. Germline V gene sequence: CDR1 MDHEN, CDR2 SYDVKM. CDR3 length: 14 residues. With V trimmed by 6 bases and J by 3 bases, 4 bases remained unmatched. The CDR3 reads CASSGTSLYNEQFF. The CDR3 region has the DNA TGTGCCAGCAGCGGGACTAGTCTCTACAATGAGCAGTTCTTC.

This clone is classed as medium-sized. The chain carries TRBV6-6 and TRBJ2-7; D remains unclear. The ends were cut back, 2 bases at V and 4 bases at J, with 9 bases in the middle. The CDR3 length is 13 residues. Germline values: CDR1 MNHNY, CDR2 SVGAGI (reference sequence). The CDR3 nucleotides are TGTGCCAGCAGTTACGGGAATATTTACGAGCAGTACTTC. It codes for CASSYGNIYEQYF.

V gene TRBV6-1 combines with J gene TRBJ1-5; D remains ambiguous. V gave up 0 bases and J gave up 3 bases, with 15 bases separating them. The CDR3 spans 17 residues. Germline V gives CDR1 MNHNS, CDR2 SASEGT. DNA of the CDR3: TGTGCCAGCAGTGAAGCCGCGGCCGGGATCCTCAATCAGCCCCAGCATTTT. This gives the protein CASSEAAAGILNQPQHF.

This clone qualifies as medium-sized (0.01 to 0.1%). The genes are TRBV10-3 and TRBJ2-5; D is unclear. The CDR3 consists of 12 residues. Between the trimmed V and J ends, which lost 10 bases and 5 bases, there was a span of 14 bases. Germline values: CDR1 ENHRY, CDR2 SYGVKD. CDR3 coding DNA: TGTGCCACCGCTGTCCCGGGCGAGACCCAGTACTTC. Protein: CATAVPGETQYF.

V is TRBV19 and J is TRBJ2-1, with a possible D match to TRBD1 (5 bases). The CDR3 sequence is 16 residues long. Germline V CDR1 and CDR2: LNHDA, SQIVND (reference sequence). Deletions cut 1 base from V and 0 bases from J, with 10 bases between. The CDR3 region has the DNA TGTGCCAGTAGTATAGGGTGGGGCACCTCCTACAATGAGCAGTTCTTC. This translates into CASSIGWGTSYNEQFF.

V and J are TRBV6-1 and TRBJ2-5, with D perhaps matching TRBD1 (6 bases). CDR1 and CDR2 from the germline V gene are MNHNS and SASEGT. The CDR3 has 13 amino acids. The V end was cut by 7 bases, the J end by 2 bases, with 11 bases between. CDR3 amino acids: CASNGQLQETQYF. DNA for the CDR3: TGTGCCAGCAATGGACAGTTACAAGAGACCCAGTACTTC.

Only one count was recorded for this clone. The CDR3: CASSLLGSGGNNEQFF. CDR3 in DNA: TGTGCCAGCAGTTTATTGGGTAGCGGGGGCAACAATGAGCAGTTCTTC. The chain links TRBV27 to TRBJ2-1; 9 nucleotides line up with TRBD2. The V gene's germline CDR1 is MNHEY and CDR2 SMNVEV (reference sequence). V gave up 1 base and J gave up 5 bases; unmatched junction bases: 6. The length of the CDR3 is 16 residues.